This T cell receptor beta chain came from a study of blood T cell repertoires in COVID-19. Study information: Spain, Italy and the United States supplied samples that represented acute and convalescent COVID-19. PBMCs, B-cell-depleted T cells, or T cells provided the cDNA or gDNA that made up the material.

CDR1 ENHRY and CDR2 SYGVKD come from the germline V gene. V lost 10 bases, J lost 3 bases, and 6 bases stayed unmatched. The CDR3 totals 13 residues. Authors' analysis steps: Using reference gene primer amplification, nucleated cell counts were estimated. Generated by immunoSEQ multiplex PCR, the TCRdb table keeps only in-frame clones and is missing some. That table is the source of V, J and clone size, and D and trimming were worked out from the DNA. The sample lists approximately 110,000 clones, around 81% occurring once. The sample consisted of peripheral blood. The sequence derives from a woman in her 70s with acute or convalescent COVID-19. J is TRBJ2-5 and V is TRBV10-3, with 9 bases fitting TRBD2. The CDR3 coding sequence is TGTGCCACCCGCGGGAGGGTAGAAGAGACCCAGTACTTC. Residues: CATRGRVEETQYF.